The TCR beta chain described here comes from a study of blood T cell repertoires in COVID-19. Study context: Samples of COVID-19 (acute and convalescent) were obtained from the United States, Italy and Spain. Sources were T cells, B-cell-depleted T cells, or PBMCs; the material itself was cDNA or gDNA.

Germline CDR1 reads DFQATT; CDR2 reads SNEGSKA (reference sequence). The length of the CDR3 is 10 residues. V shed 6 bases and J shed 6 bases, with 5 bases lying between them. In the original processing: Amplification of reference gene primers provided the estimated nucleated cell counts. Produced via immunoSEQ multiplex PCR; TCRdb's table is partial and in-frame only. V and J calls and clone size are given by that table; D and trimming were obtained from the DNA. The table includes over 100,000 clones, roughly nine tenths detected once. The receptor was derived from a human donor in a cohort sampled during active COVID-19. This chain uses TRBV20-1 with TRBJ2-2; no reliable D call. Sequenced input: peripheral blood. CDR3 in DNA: TGCAGTGCCGTTGCCGGGGAGCTGTTTTTT. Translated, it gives CSAVAGELFF.